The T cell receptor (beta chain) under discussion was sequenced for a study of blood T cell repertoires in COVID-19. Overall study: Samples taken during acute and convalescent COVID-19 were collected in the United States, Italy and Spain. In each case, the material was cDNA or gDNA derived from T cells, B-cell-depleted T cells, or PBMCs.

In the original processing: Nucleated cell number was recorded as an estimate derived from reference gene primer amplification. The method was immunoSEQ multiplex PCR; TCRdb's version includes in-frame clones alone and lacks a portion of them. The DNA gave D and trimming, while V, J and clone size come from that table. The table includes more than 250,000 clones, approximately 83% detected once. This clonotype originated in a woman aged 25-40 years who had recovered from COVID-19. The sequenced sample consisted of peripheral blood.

CDR3: CASGSGGELFF. The CDR3 DNA sequence: TGTGCCAGCGGGAGTGGCGGGGAGCTGTTTTTT. The rearrangement joins TRBV3-1 (or the pseudogene TRBV3-2) to TRBJ2-2; TRBD2 is a possible D gene (5 bases). V was trimmed by 8 bases and J by 7 bases, leaving 8 bases between them. Germline V gives CDR1 LGHDT, CDR2 YNNKEL (reference sequence). The CDR3 totals 11 residues.